This passage covers 31 T cell receptor beta chains from one sample sequenced in a study of shared clonotypes between healthy human individuals. The data were produced by immunoSEQ multiplex PCR, yet TCRdb's version contains in-frame clones alone and is incomplete. The table includes about 2 million clones, 95% detected once. The source material was naive CD4+ T cells sorted from blood. Subset: CD45RA+ positively selected. These receptors came from a man aged 18 to 30 in good health.

The chain has TRBV7-2 and TRBJ1-4; TRBD1 agrees at 7 bases. The germline gives CDR1 SGHTA, CDR2 FQGNSA. With V trimmed by 5 bases and J by 10 bases, 10 bases remained unmatched. The CDR3 has 14 amino acids. Here the CDR3 DNA reads TGTGCCAGCAGCCGCGACAGGGCTGGTGGAAAACTGTTTTTT. As protein: CASSRDRAGGKLFF.

The chain links TRBV7-9 to TRBJ1-4; D is uncertain. Trimming shortened V by 1 base and J by 4 bases, and 10 bases separated the two germline ends. This CDR3 comprises 15 residues. Germline V CDR1 and CDR2: SEHNR, FQNEAQ (reference sequence). The CDR3 sequence: CASSLGRVLNEKLFF. CDR3 DNA: TGTGCCAGCAGCTTAGGCCGGGTCCTTAATGAAAAACTGTTTTTT.

The rearrangement links TRBV27 to TRBJ1-4; weak D call: TRBD1 (6 bases). Trimming took 7 bases from V and 0 from J, leaving 15 bases between them. There are 16 residues in the CDR3. Germline lookup yields CDR1 MNHEY and CDR2 SMNVEV (reference sequence). The CDR3 nucleotides are TGTGCCAGCAATCCGAGGGGGATCCCAACTAATGAAAAACTGTTTTTT. Translated: CASNPRGIPTNEKLFF.

The chain employs TRBV28 and TRBJ1-5, with D possibly TRBD1 on 5 matching bases. Germline CDR1 and CDR2: MDHEN and SYDVKM. The CDR3 runs 15 residues. V lost 6 bases and J lost 3, with 15 bases in between. CDR3 amino acids: CASRNTAGVNQPQHF. The CDR3 DNA reads as TGTGCCAGCAGGAATACAGCGGGGGTCAATCAGCCCCAGCATTTT. The variable domain in full, with the rest retrieved from reference TRBV28 and TRBJ1-5, is DVKVTQSSRYLVKRTGEKVFLECVQDMDHENMFWYRQDPGLGLRLIYFSYDVKMKEKGDIPEGYSVSREKKERFSLILESASTNQTSMYLCASRNTAGVNQPQHFGDGTRLSIL.

This rearrangement joins TRBV4-3 to TRBJ2-2; TRBD2 matches at 9 bases. The CDR3 runs 16 residues. The germline V gene has CDR1 LGHNA and CDR2 YSLEER. V trimming: 0 bases; J trimming: 1 base; junction bases outside the gene matches: 0. This CDR3 is CASSQDSGRNTGELFF. The CDR3, as DNA: TGCGCCAGCAGCCAAGATAGCGGGAGGAACACCGGGGAGCTGTTTTTT.

On this clone: Other nucleotide sequences in the sample specify the same CDR3. V gene TRBV2 combines with J gene TRBJ1-1, with D tentatively TRBD1 (5 bases). Germline V gives CDR1 SNHLY, CDR2 FYNNEI. Trimming took 4 bases from V and 2 from J, leaving 8 bases between them. The CDR3 is 13 residues long. CDR3 coding DNA: TGTGCCAGCAGTGGACAGCTTAACACTGAAGCTTTCTTT. It translates to CASSGQLNTEAFF.

As concerns this clone: The identical CDR3 is also encoded by other nucleotide sequences in the sample. The rearrangement joins TRBV5-1 to TRBJ1-3; no firm D call. Trimming shortened V by 4 bases and J by 0 bases, and 11 bases separated the two germline ends. This CDR3 comprises 15 residues. Germline CDR1 SGHRS, CDR2 YFSETQ. DNA of the CDR3: TGCGCCAGCAGCCTCGATCCAGGCTCTGGAAACACCATATATTTT. Translation gives CASSLDPGSGNTIYF.

In this sample, this clone turned up a few times. The V gene is TRBV19, the J gene TRBJ1-1, with D unresolved. The CDR3 runs to 13 residues. In germline, CDR1 is LNHDA, CDR2 SQIVND (reference sequence). Trimming removed 3 bases from V and 4 bases from J, with 9 bases in between. The CDR3 loop reads CASSISSVTEAFF. CDR3 coding DNA: TGTGCCAGTAGTATCAGCTCAGTCACTGAAGCTTTCTTT.

The chain employs TRBV7-2 and TRBJ1-1, with no clear D. The CDR3 spans 15 residues. Germline V gene sequence: CDR1 SGHTA, CDR2 FQGNSA. With 1 base removed from V and 5 bases from J, the gap between germline ends came to 14 bases. Written as DNA, the CDR3 is TGTGCCAGCAGCTTAGTCGGTGGGGTGGGTACTGAAGCTTTCTTT. Protein sequence: CASSLVGGVGTEAFF.

This clone is a singleton in its sample. The V and J genes are TRBV7-2 and TRBJ2-7; D not certain. Between the trimmed V and J ends, which lost 5 bases and 6 bases, there was a span of 17 bases. Germline values: CDR1 SGHTA, CDR2 FQGNSA. The CDR3 runs to 14 residues. Here the CDR3 reads CASSPHRAALEQYF. CDR3 DNA: TGTGCCAGCAGCCCCCACCGGGCTGCCCTCGAGCAGTACTTC.

The chain is built from TRBV7-9 and TRBJ1-3, with D perhaps matching TRBD1 (5 bases). V shed 5 bases and J shed 2 bases, with 13 bases lying between them. The CDR3 runs 15 residues. CDR1 SEHNR and CDR2 FQNEAQ come from the germline V gene (reference sequence). As DNA, the CDR3 is TGTGCCAGCAGCCCAGGGTCGTTGGCTGGAAACACCATATATTTT. Translated: CASSPGSLAGNTIYF.

The J gene is TRBJ2-7, the V gene TRBV27, with 8 positions matching TRBD1. This CDR3 spans 14 amino acids. Trimming at V came to 4 bases and at J to 3 bases, leaving 5 bases not matched to a gene. Germline V gene data show CDR1 as MNHEY and CDR2 as SMNVEV (reference sequence). CDR3 region: CASSSPGTGYEQYF. The CDR3 bases are TGTGCCAGCAGTTCGCCCGGGACAGGCTACGAGCAGTACTTC.

The DNA for the CDR3 is TGTGCCAGCAGCGCAGAAACAGGGATCGGAAACACCATATATTTT. Its protein is CASSAETGIGNTIYF. V and J are TRBV9 and TRBJ1-3; possibly TRBD1 for D (6 bases). The length of the CDR3 is 15 residues. CDR1 SGDLS and CDR2 YYNGEE come from the germline V gene. V was pared by 3 bases and J by 4 bases, with 14 bases between.

The chain joins TRBV28 to TRBJ1-2, with 7 bases lining up with TRBD1. CDR3 length equals 12 residues. The J segment lost 6 bases and the V segment lost 10 bases, leaving 8 bases of the junction unmatched. Germline values: CDR1 MDHEN, CDR2 SYDVKM. The CDR3 region has the DNA TGTGCCACCGGGGACAGCGCTAATGGCTACACCTTC. Its protein product is CATGDSANGYTF.

This clone showed up just once. The chain combines TRBV6-6 with TRBJ2-7; TRBD2 agrees at 11 bases. The CDR3 totals 16 residues. Unmatched junction bases numbered 9, after V lost 5 bases and J lost 3 bases. Germline assignment: CDR1 MNHNY and CDR2 SVGAGI (reference sequence). The CDR3: CASSPPTSGSIYEQYF. In DNA form, the CDR3 reads TGTGCCAGCAGTCCTCCCACTAGCGGGAGTATCTACGAGCAGTACTTC.

This chain joins TRBV28 and TRBJ1-2; no firm D call. The CDR3 runs to 12 residues. V lost 6 bases and J 7 bases, leaving 12 bases between the germline ends. Germline V gene lookup returns CDR1 MDHEN and CDR2 SYDVKM. CDR3 residues: CASSLETFGYTF. CDR3 DNA: TGTGCCAGCAGCCTTGAAACATTTGGCTACACCTTC.

About this clone: The same CDR3 arises from other DNA sequences in this sample as well. The CDR3 nucleotides read TGCGCCAGCAGCTTGGAAGGCCTCTCCTACGAGCAGTACTTC. Its protein is CASSLEGLSYEQYF. The chain combines TRBV5-1 with TRBJ2-7; D unresolved. V was pared by 0 bases and J by 0 bases, with 7 bases between. CDR1 is SGHRS and CDR2 is YFSETQ in the germline V gene. The CDR3 spans 14 residues.

The chain employs TRBV6-1 and TRBJ1-3; 10 nucleotides align to TRBD1. After removal of 4 bases from V and 4 bases from J, the junction contained 4 bases not matched to a gene. CDR1 is MNHNS and CDR2 is SASEGT in the germline V gene. The CDR3 has 15 residues. In nucleotides, the CDR3 is TGTGCCAGCAGTGCTGGACAGGGGGGAGGAAACACCATATATTTT. Its protein product is CASSAGQGGGNTIYF.

V usage is TRBV30 and J usage is TRBJ1-5; D gene uncertain. The V gene's germline CDR1 is GTSNPN and CDR2 SVGIG (reference sequence). V gave up 0 bases and J gave up 2 bases, with 14 bases separating them. This CDR3 contains 16 residues. The CDR3 region has the DNA TGTGCCTGGAGTGTACAAGATAAGTTGGGCAATCAGCCCCAGCATTTT. It codes for CAWSVQDKLGNQPQHF. Full variable domain (remainder filled in from reference TRBV30 and TRBJ1-5): SQTIHQWPATLVQPVGSPLSLECTVEGTSNPNLYWYRQAAGRGLQLLFYSVGIGQISSEVPQNLSASRPQDRQFILSSKKLLLSDSGFYLCAWSVQDKLGNQPQHFGDGTRLSIL.

This clone was counted once. The V and J genes are TRBV30 and TRBJ2-2; D is possibly TRBD2 (5 bases). CDR1 and CDR2 (germline): GTSNPN, SVGIG (reference sequence). Deletions cut 2 bases from V and 11 bases from J, with 6 bases between. This CDR3 contains 10 residues. CDR3 in amino acids: CAWSRTELFF. CDR3 in DNA: TGTGCCTGGAGTAGGACTGAGCTGTTTTTT. Full variable domain (rest looked up from reference TRBV30 and TRBJ2-2): SQTIHQWPATLVQPVGSPLSLECTVEGTSNPNLYWYRQAAGRGLQLLFYSVGIGQISSEVPQNLSASRPQDRQFILSSKKLLLSDSGFYLCAWSRTELFFGEGSRLTVL.

The V call is TRBV5-6, the J call TRBJ2-1; 12 nucleotides match TRBD2. Germline V gene sequence: CDR1 SGHDT, CDR2 YYEEEE. The CDR3 contains 15 residues. V gave up 4 bases and J gave up 9 bases; unmatched junction bases: 8. CDR3 in amino acids: CASSPRTSGVGEQFF. In nucleotides, the CDR3 is TGTGCCAGCAGCCCTCGGACTAGCGGGGTTGGTGAGCAGTTCTTC. The variable domain in full, with the rest retrieved from reference TRBV5-6 and TRBJ2-1, is DAGVTQSPTHLIKTRGQQVTLRCSPKSGHDTVSWYQQALGQGPQFIFQYYEEEERQRGNFPDRFSGHQFPNYSSELNVNALLLGDSALYLCASSPRTSGVGEQFFGPGTRLTVL.

The rearrangement uses TRBV15 and TRBJ2-7; D is unclear. Trimming left V 0 bases short and J 6 bases short, with 12 bases between. The length of the CDR3 is 14 residues. Per the germline V gene, CDR1 is LNHNV and CDR2 is YYDKDF (reference sequence). The CDR3 is CATSRDRQASEQYF. DNA for the CDR3: TGTGCCACCAGCAGAGATAGGCAGGCGTCCGAGCAGTACTTC. Combining the CDR3 with reference TRBV15 and TRBJ2-7 gives the whole variable domain DAMVIQNPRYQVTQFGKPVTLSCSQTLNHNVMYWYQQKSSQAPKLLFHYYDKDFNNEADTPDNFQSRRPNTSFCFLDIRSPGLGDTAMYLCATSRDRQASEQYFGPGTRLTVT.

The rearrangement links TRBV5-1 to TRBJ2-7; 7 bases line up with TRBD1. Unmatched junction bases numbered 6, after V lost 5 bases and J lost 4 bases. This CDR3 region has 13 residues. Germline V lookup: CDR1 SGHRS, CDR2 YFSETQ. The CDR3 reads CASSQGQQYEQYF. CDR3 coding DNA: TGCGCCAGCAGTCAGGGACAGCAATACGAGCAGTACTTC.

The chain carries TRBV10-2 and TRBJ2-1; 8 bases are a match to TRBD1. This CDR3 is 16 amino acids long. V lost 3 bases, J lost 9 bases, and 13 bases stayed unmatched. CDR1 is WSHSY and CDR2 is SAAADI in the germline V gene. CDR3 DNA sequence: TGCGCCAGCAGTGACCTGGACAGGGTGGGAATTGCTGAGCAGTTCTTC. Its translation is CASSDLDRVGIAEQFF.

The chain couples TRBV19 to TRBJ1-5; D is ambiguous. The germline V gene has CDR1 LNHDA and CDR2 SQIVND (reference sequence). This CDR3 has 16 amino acids. V was cut by 5 bases and J by 0 bases, with 14 bases left in between. The CDR3 protein is CASSVQAGDSNQPQHF. The CDR3, as DNA: TGTGCCAGTAGTGTTCAGGCAGGAGATAGCAATCAGCCCCAGCATTTT.

The CDR3 here is CASSLANLGGAQYF. The DNA for the CDR3 is TGTGCCAGCAGCTTAGCTAATCTGGGAGGGGCCCAGTACTTC. The V call is TRBV7-2, the J call TRBJ2-5, with 7 bases lining up with TRBD2. Germline trimming cut 0 bases from V and 9 bases from J; bases unmatched to any gene: 7. CDR1 is SGHTA, CDR2 FQGNSA, per germline. CDR3 length equals 14 residues.

V gene TRBV7-8 combines with J gene TRBJ2-7; D is perhaps TRBD2 (5 bases). This CDR3 is 13 amino acids long. CDR1 and CDR2 (germline): SGHVS, FQNEAQ. The V end was cut by 1 base, the J end by 6 bases, with 10 bases between. CDR3 sequence: CASSLGRDIEQYF. The CDR3 DNA reads as TGTGCCAGCAGCTTAGGCCGGGATATCGAGCAGTACTTC.

This chain links TRBV21-1 with TRBJ2-7; the D call of TRBD1 is as the table states it, not checked on the DNA. TRBV21-1 is annotated as a pseudogene. The CDR3 totals 14 residues. CDR3 nucleotide sequence: TGTGCCAGCAGGAGCGGACAGGGGGCTTACGAGCAGTACTTC. Translated: CASRSGQGAYEQYF.

The chain uses TRBV10-3 and TRBJ2-3; D may match TRBD1 or TRBD2 (6 bases each). Germline V CDR1 and CDR2: ENHRY, SYGVKD. This CDR3 has 15 amino acids. Trimming removed 2 bases at V and 4 bases at J, with 13 bases between. DNA of the CDR3: TGTGCCATCAGTGAGCCGGGGGCCATCCCAGATACGCAGTATTTT. The encoded protein is CAISEPGAIPDTQYF.

The chain carries TRBV29-1 and TRBJ2-1; D may be TRBD1 (6 bases). The CDR3 is 14 residues long. Germline values: CDR1 SQVTM, CDR2 ANQGSEA. The V and J ends lost 6 bases and 0 bases respectively, with 12 bases between them. The CDR3 DNA reads TGCAGCGTGACAGACAGGAGCTCCTACAATGAGCAGTTCTTC. It encodes CSVTDRSSYNEQFF.

The V gene is TRBV18, the J gene TRBJ1-4; D is unresolved. Germline V gives CDR1 KGHSH, CDR2 LQKENI. The CDR3 spans 13 residues. Trimming left V 6 bases short and J 7 bases short, with 12 bases between. The CDR3 loop is CASSISGVEKLFF. The DNA for the CDR3 is TGTGCCAGCTCGATAAGCGGGGTTGAAAAACTGTTTTTT.